Presented here are 8 T cell receptor beta chains from one specimen sequenced in a study of neoadjuvant anti-PD-1 for oral cavity cancer. Time point reported: after neoadjuvant nivolumab, at surgical resection. Sequencing used immunoSEQ multiplex PCR; TCRdb keeps in-frame clones, though not all of them. There are some 33,000 clones in the sample; around four fifths occur only once, and 3% to 3.5% lies in the top ten. The input for sequencing was PBMCs, taken after nivolumab (anti-PD-1) treatment. The receptor source for this set is a person aged 40-85 years with oral cavity squamous cell carcinoma.

The chain combines TRBV9 with TRBJ1-3; weak D call: TRBD1 (5 bases). The V and J ends lost 3 bases and 3 bases respectively, with 13 bases between them. Germline values: CDR1 SGDLS, CDR2 YYNGEE. CDR3 length: 15 residues. The CDR3 DNA reads as TGTGCCAGCAGCGCCCGGGGCAGGGATGGAAACACCATATATTTT. Its translation: CASSARGRDGNTIYF.

The genes are TRBV7-8 and TRBJ2-5; possible D gene TRBD2, 6 bases. The CDR3 runs to 17 residues. CDR1 is SGHVS and CDR2 is FQNEAQ in the germline V gene. V was pared by 2 bases and J by 2 bases, with 18 bases between. The CDR3 here is CASSLRSGEVGQETQYF. As DNA, the CDR3 is TGTGCCAGCAGCTTAAGGTCCGGGGAGGTAGGACAAGAGACCCAGTACTTC.

The chain employs TRBV5-1 and TRBJ2-7; no clear D gene. The CDR3 totals 14 residues. Deletions cut 2 bases from V and 5 bases from J, with 14 bases between. In germline, CDR1 is SGHRS, CDR2 YFSETQ. CDR3 in DNA: TGCGCCAGCAGCTTCGGTCGGCAGATGGACGAGCAGTACTTC. Encoded protein: CASSFGRQMDEQYF.

The rearrangement links TRBV7-6 to TRBJ2-7, with 11 positions matching TRBD1. Trimming at V came to 5 bases and at J to 1 base, leaving 4 bases not matched to a gene. CDR3 size: 15 residues. From germline, CDR1 is SGHVS and CDR2 FNYEAQ. The DNA for the CDR3 is TGTGCCAGCAGCCTGGGACAGGGGGTTTCCTACGAGCAGTACTTC. This sequence encodes CASSLGQGVSYEQYF.

The CDR3 loop is CASSGGQGLAGELFF. CDR3 bases: TGCGCCAGCAGTGGTGGACAGGGGTTGGCCGGGGAGCTGTTTTTT. The V gene is TRBV10-1, the J gene TRBJ2-2; 9 positions match TRBD1. The CDR3 contains 15 residues. CDR1 WNHNN and CDR2 SYGVQD come from the germline V gene (reference sequence). The ends lost 4 bases at V and 6 bases at J; junction bases unmatched: 6.

J is TRBJ2-7 and V is TRBV28, with TRBD1 identical over 8 bases. The CDR3 loop spans 17 amino acids. J gave up 3 bases and V 6 bases, and 16 bases lay outside the gene matches. Germline-derived CDR1 and CDR2 are MDHEN and SYDVKM. In nucleotides, the CDR3 is TGTGCCAGCAGCCCCGGGACAGGCAAAGCCTCCCACTACGAGCAGTACTTC. It codes for CASSPGTGKASHYEQYF. Using reference TRBV28 and TRBJ2-7 for the parts outside the CDR3, the full variable domain is DVKVTQSSRYLVKRTGEKVFLECVQDMDHENMFWYRQDPGLGLRLIYFSYDVKMKEKGDIPEGYSVSREKKERFSLILESASTNQTSMYLCASSPGTGKASHYEQYFGPGTRLTVT.

The chain is built from TRBV25-1 and TRBJ1-2; 9 nucleotides line up with TRBD1. Germline lookup yields CDR1 MGHDK and CDR2 SYGVNS. V lost 4 bases and J lost 4; bases outside the gene matches: 4. This CDR3 contains 14 residues. The CDR3 loop is CASSAGQGIYGYTF. CDR3 sequence (DNA): TGTGCCAGCAGTGCAGGACAGGGGATCTATGGCTACACCTTC.

This sequence joins TRBV5-1 and TRBJ1-4, with TRBD1 matching 11 bases. Per the germline V gene, CDR1 is SGHRS and CDR2 is YFSETQ. CDR3 length: 15 residues. V lost 3 bases and J lost 4; bases outside the gene matches: 2. The CDR3 region is CASSSGTGGNEKLFF. For the CDR3, the DNA is TGCGCCAGCAGCTCAGGGACAGGGGGTAATGAAAAACTGTTTTTT.